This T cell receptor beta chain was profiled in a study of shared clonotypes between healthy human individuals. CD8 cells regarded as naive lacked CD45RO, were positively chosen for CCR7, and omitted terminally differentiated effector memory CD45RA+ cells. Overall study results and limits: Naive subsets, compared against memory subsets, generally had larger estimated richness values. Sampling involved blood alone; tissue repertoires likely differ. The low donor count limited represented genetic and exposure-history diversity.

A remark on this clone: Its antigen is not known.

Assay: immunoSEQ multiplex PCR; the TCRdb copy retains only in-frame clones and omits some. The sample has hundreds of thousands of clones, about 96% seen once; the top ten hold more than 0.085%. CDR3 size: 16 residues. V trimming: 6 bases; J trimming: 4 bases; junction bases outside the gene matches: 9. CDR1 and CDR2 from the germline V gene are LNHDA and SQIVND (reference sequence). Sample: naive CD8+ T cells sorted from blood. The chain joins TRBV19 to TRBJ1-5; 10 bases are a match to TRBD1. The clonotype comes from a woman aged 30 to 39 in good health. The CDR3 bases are TGTGCCAGTAGCCCCGGGACAGGGGTCCTAAATCAGCCCCAGCATTTT. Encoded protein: CASSPGTGVLNQPQHF.